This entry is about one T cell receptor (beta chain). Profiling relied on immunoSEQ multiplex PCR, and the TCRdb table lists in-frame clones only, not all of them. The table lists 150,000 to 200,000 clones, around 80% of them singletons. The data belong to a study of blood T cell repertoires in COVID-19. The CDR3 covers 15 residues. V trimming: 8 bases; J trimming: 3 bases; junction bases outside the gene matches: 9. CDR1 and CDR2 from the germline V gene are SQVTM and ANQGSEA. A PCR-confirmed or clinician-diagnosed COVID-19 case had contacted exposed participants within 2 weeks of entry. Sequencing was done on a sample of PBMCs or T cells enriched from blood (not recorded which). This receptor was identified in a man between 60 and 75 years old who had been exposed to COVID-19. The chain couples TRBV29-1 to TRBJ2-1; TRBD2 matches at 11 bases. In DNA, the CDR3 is TGCAGCCACTCTCCGGGACTAGCGGTCTACAATGAGCAGTTCTTC. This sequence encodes CSHSPGLAVYNEQFF.